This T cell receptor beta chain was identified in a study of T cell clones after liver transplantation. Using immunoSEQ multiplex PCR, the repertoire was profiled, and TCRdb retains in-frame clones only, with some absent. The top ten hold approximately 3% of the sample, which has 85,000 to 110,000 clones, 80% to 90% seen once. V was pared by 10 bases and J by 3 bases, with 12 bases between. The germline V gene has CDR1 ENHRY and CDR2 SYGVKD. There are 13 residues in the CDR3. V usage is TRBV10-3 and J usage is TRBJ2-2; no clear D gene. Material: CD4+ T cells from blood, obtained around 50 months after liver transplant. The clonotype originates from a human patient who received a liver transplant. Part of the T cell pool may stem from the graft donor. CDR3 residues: CATLPPDTGELFF. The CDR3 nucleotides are TGTGCCACCCTGCCTCCAGACACCGGGGAGCTGTTTTTT.